The T cell receptor beta chain described here comes from a study of cytomegalovirus exposure and HLA in healthy donors. Study summary: An earlier analysis identified under 130 million unique TCR beta sequences in some 180 million T cells. Whole-study results and caveats: V segments that were indistinguishable, TRBV6-2 and TRBV6-3 among them, were omitted from analysis. In a later analysis, TCR beta V- and J-gene trimming was associated with a missense DCLRE1C variant.

Comment on this clone: Antigen: not known.

PCR employed 60 Vbeta and 13 Jbeta primers. Sequencing was performed with immunoSEQ multiplex PCR; in TCRdb, only in-frame clones are kept and a portion is missing. The sample records approximately 210,000 clones, roughly 83% being singletons. Trimming removed 5 bases from V and 2 bases from J, with 7 bases in between. Germline lookup yields CDR1 SGHTA and CDR2 FQGNSA. The CDR3 spans 13 residues. Sequenced material: PBMCs. This TCR was sampled from a woman aged 45 to 65 in good health and CMV-seronegative. The V gene is TRBV7-2, the J gene TRBJ1-3; D not certain. Written as DNA, the CDR3 is TGTGCCAGCAGCATCCCAACTGGAAACACCATATATTTT. This encodes CASSIPTGNTIYF.